This T cell receptor (beta chain) was retrieved from a study of shared clonotypes between healthy human individuals. Method: immunoSEQ multiplex PCR; TCRdb's copy keeps in-frame clones and lacks some. This table has 650,000 to 750,000 clones, 72% appearing once. As regards this clone: This specimen includes other DNA sequences encoding the same CDR3.

CDR3 length: 14 residues. Germline assignment: CDR1 MNHEY and CDR2 SMNVEV (reference sequence). Trimming shortened V by 0 bases and J by 2 bases, and 2 bases separated the two germline ends. The clonotype comes from a woman aged 30 to 39 in good health. Sequencing input: memory CD4+ T cells sorted from blood. Specified subset: CD45RA-negative fraction. V and J are TRBV27 and TRBJ2-6; D unclear. The CDR3 nucleotides are TGTGCCAGCAGTTTATCGACTGGGGCCAACGTCCTGACTTTC. Its translation is CASSLSTGANVLTF.